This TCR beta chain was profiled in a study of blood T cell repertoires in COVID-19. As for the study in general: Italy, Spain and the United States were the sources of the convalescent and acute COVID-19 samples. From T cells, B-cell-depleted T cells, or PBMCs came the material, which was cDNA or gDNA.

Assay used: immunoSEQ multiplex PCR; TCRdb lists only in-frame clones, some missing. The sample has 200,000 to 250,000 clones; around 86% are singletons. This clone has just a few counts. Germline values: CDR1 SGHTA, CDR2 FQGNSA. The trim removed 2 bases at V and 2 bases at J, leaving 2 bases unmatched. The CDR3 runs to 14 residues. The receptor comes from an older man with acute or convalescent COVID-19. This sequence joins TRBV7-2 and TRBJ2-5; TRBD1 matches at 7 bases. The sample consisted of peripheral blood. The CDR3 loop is CASSLSRGQETQYF. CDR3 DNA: TGTGCCAGCAGCTTAAGCAGGGGGCAAGAGACCCAGTACTTC.